What follows are 28 T cell receptor beta chains derived from one specimen sequenced in a study of identifying expanded T cells in peripheral blood. Using immunoSEQ multiplex PCR, the repertoire was profiled, and TCRdb retains in-frame clones only, with some absent. Of under 95,000 clones in the sample, approximately 91% are singletons; the top ten hold 2.8%. Sequenced: blood. These receptors originate from a person between 18 and 75 years old in good health.

V usage is TRBV5-6 and J usage is TRBJ2-1; 7 bases are shared with TRBD1. The junction had 11 bases not matched to a gene; V was cut back by 6 bases and J by 8 bases. The length of the CDR3 is 14 residues. Germline-derived CDR1 and CDR2 are SGHDT and YYEEEE. CDR3 protein: CASTRQGVSDEQFF. The DNA of the CDR3 is TGTGCCAGCACTAGACAGGGTGTATCCGATGAGCAGTTCTTC.

The CDR3 is CASSVNRETLAKNIQYF. The DNA of the CDR3 is TGTGCCAGCAGCGTCAACAGGGAGACGCTAGCCAAAAACATTCAGTACTTC. The chain combines TRBV7-2 with TRBJ2-4, with a possible D match to TRBD1 (6 bases). The V gene's germline CDR1 is SGHTA and CDR2 FQGNSA. Trimming pared 5 bases from V and 0 bases from J, leaving 17 bases between. The CDR3 totals 17 residues.

The chain has TRBV11-2 and TRBJ1-2; TRBD1 aligns across 9 bases. This CDR3 is built from 14 residues. Germline V CDR1 and CDR2: SGHAT, FQNNGV. The V segment lost 4 bases and the J segment 10 bases; nucleotides outside the gene matches: 10. The CDR3 DNA reads TGTGCCAGCAGCTCTACCGGGACAGGGACTGCCTACACCTTC. This sequence encodes CASSSTGTGTAYTF. The variable domain in full, with the rest retrieved from reference TRBV11-2 and TRBJ1-2, is EAGVAQSPRYKIIEKRQSVAFWCNPISGHATLYWYQQILGQGPKLLIQFQNNGVVDDSQLPKDRFSAERLKGVDSTLKIQPAKLEDSAVYLCASSSTGTGTAYTFGSGTRLTVV.

The chain uses TRBV7-9 and TRBJ2-5; D may match TRBD1 or TRBD2 (5 bases each). CDR1 and CDR2 from the germline V gene are SEHNR and FQNEAQ (reference sequence). The CDR3 has 15 residues. V gave up 5 bases and J gave up 3 bases, with 16 bases separating them. The CDR3 DNA sequence: TGTGCCAGCAGCGAGGACAAGAGGGTAAAAGAGACCCAGTACTTC. It encodes CASSEDKRVKETQYF.

In this sample, this clone turned up once. V and J are TRBV6-6 and TRBJ2-7, with 9 bases identical to TRBD2. V trimming: 5 bases; J trimming: 2 bases; junction bases outside the gene matches: 4. The CDR3 has 14 amino acids. The germline gives CDR1 MNHNY, CDR2 SVGAGI (reference sequence). The CDR3 here is CASSLAGPAYEQYF. DNA of the CDR3: TGTGCCAGCAGTCTAGCGGGGCCCGCCTACGAGCAGTACTTC.

The chain couples TRBV7-9 to TRBJ2-3; D perhaps matches TRBD1 (5 bases). Trimming stripped 8 bases from V and 6 bases from J, with 24 bases between. CDR3 length: 16 residues. Germline V gene lookup returns CDR1 SEHNR and CDR2 FQNEAQ (reference sequence). Written as DNA, the CDR3 is TGTGCCAGCTCACGGCAAGGGCAGGGAAGAAGGGATACGCAGTATTTT. Its protein is CASSRQGQGRRDTQYF.

The V gene is TRBV30, the J gene TRBJ2-7; D is ambiguous. The V and J ends lost 3 bases and 2 bases respectively, with 14 bases between them. Germline CDR1 is GTSNPN and CDR2 is SVGIG (reference sequence). The CDR3 length is 14 residues. The CDR3 nucleotides are TGTGCCTGGAGCTCCCTTGGGCTAGCCTACGAGCAGTACTTC. Encoded protein: CAWSSLGLAYEQYF. Full variable domain (missing parts from reference TRBV30 and TRBJ2-7): SQTIHQWPATLVQPVGSPLSLECTVEGTSNPNLYWYRQAAGRGLQLLFYSVGIGQISSEVPQNLSASRPQDRQFILSSKKLLLSDSGFYLCAWSSLGLAYEQYFGPGTRLTVT.

J is TRBJ1-1 and V is TRBV28; maybe TRBD1 (6 bases). The germline CDR1 and CDR2 sequences are MDHEN and SYDVKM. Trimming cost V 5 bases and J 10 bases, with 23 bases left between them. The CDR3 loop spans 15 amino acids. The CDR3 coding sequence is TGTGCCAGCAGTCACCCCCGTGGGGGGCGTATTGTAGCTTTCTTT. Amino acids: CASSHPRGGRIVAFF.

The chain combines TRBV5-1 with TRBJ1-4; tentatively, D is TRBD1 (5 bases). The CDR3 spans 15 residues. V was pared by 0 bases and J by 5 bases, with 11 bases between. CDR1 SGHRS and CDR2 YFSETQ come from the germline V gene. The CDR3 bases are TGCGCCAGCAGCTTGGCCGGGACCGAGAATGAAAAACTGTTTTTT. Translation: CASSLAGTENEKLFF. Full variable domain (outside the CDR3, taken from reference TRBV5-1 and TRBJ1-4): KAGVTQTPRYLIKTRGQQVTLSCSPISGHRSVSWYQQTPGQGLQFLFEYFSETQRNKGNFPGRFSGRQFSNSRSEMNVSTLELGDSALYLCASSLAGTENEKLFFGSGTQLSVL.

The J gene is TRBJ1-1, the V gene TRBV7-2; 8 bases fit TRBD1. The CDR3 totals 17 residues. After removal of 1 base from V and 5 bases from J, the junction contained 12 bases not matched to a gene. Germline lookup yields CDR1 SGHTA and CDR2 FQGNSA. The CDR3 DNA reads TGTGCCAGCAGCTTAGTCTCAGGGGGCGATCGAGAAACTGAAGCTTTCTTT. Its translation: CASSLVSGGDRETEAFF.

The V gene is TRBV28, the J gene TRBJ1-5; a possible D gene is TRBD1 (5 bases). The CDR3 is 16 amino acids. The V gene's germline CDR1 is MDHEN and CDR2 SYDVKM. The V gene lost 6 bases and the J gene lost 0 bases, with 15 bases spanning the gap. CDR3: CASSPGFPDSNQPQHF. The CDR3 nucleotides are TGTGCCAGCAGCCCAGGGTTTCCGGATAGCAATCAGCCCCAGCATTTT. Full variable domain (outside the CDR3, taken from reference TRBV28 and TRBJ1-5): DVKVTQSSRYLVKRTGEKVFLECVQDMDHENMFWYRQDPGLGLRLIYFSYDVKMKEKGDIPEGYSVSREKKERFSLILESASTNQTSMYLCASSPGFPDSNQPQHFGDGTRLSIL.

The gene calls are TRBV18 and TRBJ2-7; D possibly corresponds to TRBD1 (5 bases). The germline CDR1 and CDR2 sequences are KGHSH and LQKENI. V lost 3 bases to trimming and J lost 2 bases, with 11 bases between them. The CDR3 runs to 14 residues. The CDR3 sequence is CASSPWTSPYEQYF. The DNA of the CDR3 is TGTGCCAGCTCACCGTGGACATCTCCCTACGAGCAGTACTTC.

The J gene is TRBJ1-1, the V gene TRBV6-5; 12 bases align to TRBD1. V lost 5 bases to trimming and J lost 6 bases; unmatched junction nucleotides: 4. There are 14 residues in the CDR3. Per the germline V gene, CDR1 is MNHEY and CDR2 is SVGAGI. The CDR3 region has the DNA TGTGCCAGCAGTGGGGACAGGGGGCGATCTGAAGCTTTCTTT. Translating gives CASSGDRGRSEAFF.

This rearrangement joins TRBV2 to TRBJ1-1; D is perhaps TRBD1 (6 bases). Looked up from germline, CDR1 is SNHLY and CDR2 is FYNNEI. Trimming removed 10 bases at V and 1 base at J, with 13 bases between. The CDR3 has 13 amino acids. The CDR3 loop is CATHRVQNTEAFF. In nucleotides, the CDR3 is TGTGCCACCCACAGGGTTCAGAACACTGAAGCTTTCTTT. The full variable domain, in which reference TRBV2 and TRBJ1-1 provide the parts outside the CDR3, is EPEVTQTPSHQVTQMGQEVILRCVPISNHLYFYWYRQILGQKVEFLVSFYNNEISEKSEIFDDQFSVERPDGSNFTLKIRSTKLEDSAMYFCATHRVQNTEAFFGQGTRLTVV.

V usage is TRBV19 and J usage is TRBJ1-2, with TRBD1 as a possible D gene (6 bases). This CDR3 spans 16 amino acids. CDR1 is LNHDA, CDR2 SQIVND, per germline (reference sequence). Trimming removed 7 bases at V and 3 bases at J, with 21 bases between. The CDR3 spells CASKSLRTGLDYGYTF. For the CDR3, the DNA is TGTGCCAGTAAATCCCTGCGAACAGGGCTTGACTATGGCTACACCTTC.

The chain couples TRBV9 to TRBJ2-7; possible D gene TRBD2, 6 bases. The germline V gene encodes CDR1 SGDLS and CDR2 YYNGEE. The CDR3 is 14 residues long. Trimming left V 1 base short and J 2 bases short, with 10 bases between. CDR3 in amino acids: CASSVQPSAYEQYF. The CDR3 bases are TGTGCCAGCAGCGTACAGCCTAGCGCCTACGAGCAGTACTTC.

The rearrangement uses TRBV6-5 and TRBJ2-7; D is undetermined. The V gene's germline CDR1 is MNHEY and CDR2 SVGAGI. The CDR3 is 14 residues long. Trimming cost V 5 bases and J 0 bases, with 11 bases left between them. CDR3 sequence (DNA): TGTGCCAGCAGTCGCACCGACATCTCCTACGAGCAGTACTTC. This translates into CASSRTDISYEQYF.

J is TRBJ1-4 and V is TRBV6-5; 7 bases are shared with TRBD1. V lost 5 bases, J lost 8 bases, and 8 bases stayed unmatched. There are 14 residues in the CDR3. In germline, CDR1 is MNHEY, CDR2 SVGAGI. CDR3 in DNA: TGTGCCAGCAGTCCCACAGGGGTGGGAGAAAAACTGTTTTTT. It yields the protein CASSPTGVGEKLFF.

The chain recombines TRBV19 with TRBJ2-7; D gene unclear. The CDR3 length is 14 residues. The V gene lost 3 bases and the J gene lost 6 bases, with 15 bases spanning the gap. Germline V gene lookup returns CDR1 LNHDA and CDR2 SQIVND (reference sequence). The CDR3 nucleotides are TGTGCCAGTAGTATGATCTTGGAGTCTCTCGAGCAGTACTTC. Translation: CASSMILESLEQYF.

This chain links TRBV30 with TRBJ1-3; D is unresolved. CDR1 is GTSNPN, CDR2 SVGIG, per germline (reference sequence). V lost 8 bases, J lost 1 base, and 15 bases lay in between. This CDR3 is built from 14 residues. The CDR3 here is CAASWGGSGNTIYF. In DNA, the CDR3 is TGTGCCGCCTCATGGGGAGGTTCTGGAAACACCATATATTTT.

The chain is built from TRBV5-8 and TRBJ2-7; TRBD2 matches 11 bases. This CDR3 is 16 amino acids long. From germline, CDR1 is SGHTS and CDR2 YDEGEE. Trimming cost V 4 bases and J 4 bases; bases outside gene matches: 10. Here the CDR3 DNA reads TGTGCCAGCAGCCCGCTAGCGGGGGGTTTCTTTTACGAGCAGTACTTC. As protein: CASSPLAGGFFYEQYF.

Turning to this clone: This CDR3 is also generated by other DNA sequences in the sample. The rearrangement uses TRBV30 and TRBJ1-3; D is undetermined. Germline lookup yields CDR1 GTSNPN and CDR2 SVGIG (reference sequence). The CDR3 totals 12 residues. V shed 0 bases and J shed 4 bases, with 4 bases lying between them. The CDR3 nucleotides read TGTGCCTGGAGTGTAGGCGGAAACACCATATATTTT. It specifies CAWSVGGNTIYF. The full variable domain, in which reference TRBV30 and TRBJ1-3 provide the parts outside the CDR3, is SQTIHQWPATLVQPVGSPLSLECTVEGTSNPNLYWYRQAAGRGLQLLFYSVGIGQISSEVPQNLSASRPQDRQFILSSKKLLLSDSGFYLCAWSVGGNTIYFGEGSWLTVV.

The chain uses TRBV6-5 and TRBJ2-5; D possibly corresponds to TRBD2 (6 bases). The ends were cut back, 5 bases at V and 2 bases at J, with 12 bases in the middle. Germline V gene lookup returns CDR1 MNHEY and CDR2 SVGAGI. The CDR3 covers 14 residues. DNA of the CDR3: TGTGCCAGCAGTCGCGGGGTCTCGCAAGAGACCCAGTACTTC. Translated: CASSRGVSQETQYF.

J is TRBJ2-2 and V is TRBV7-8; D is unclear. Trimming cost V 2 bases and J 5 bases, with 3 bases left between them. The CDR3 extends over 12 amino acids. CDR1 is SGHVS, CDR2 FQNEAQ, per germline. The CDR3 bases are TGTGCCAGCAGCTTACATACCGGGGAGCTGTTTTTT. It translates to CASSLHTGELFF.

This chain connects TRBV6-5 to TRBJ2-7, with D perhaps given as TRBD1 or TRBD2 (5 bases each). Between the trimmed V and J ends, which lost 10 bases and 3 bases, there was a span of 13 bases. In germline, CDR1 is MNHEY, CDR2 SVGAGI. CDR3 size: 12 residues. As DNA, the CDR3 is TGTGCCACAGTGGGGACGTTCTACGAGCAGTACTTC. It is translated as CATVGTFYEQYF.

This chain's CDR3 is CASSSARAGNTIYF. CDR3 coding DNA: TGTGCCAGCAGCTCCGCCAGGGCGGGAAACACCATATATTTT. The V gene is TRBV13, the J gene TRBJ1-3; weak D call: TRBD1 (5 bases). Germline values: CDR1 PRHDT, CDR2 FYEKMQ (reference sequence). This CDR3 spans 14 amino acids. The V gene lost 4 bases and the J gene lost 4 bases, with 11 bases spanning the gap.

The CDR3 sequence is CASSFDRGFNEAFF. The CDR3, as DNA: TGTGCCAGCAGTTTTGACAGGGGGTTTAATGAAGCTTTCTTT. This chain uses TRBV28 with TRBJ1-1, with 9 nucleotides matching TRBD1. The CDR3 loop spans 14 amino acids. Trimming took 3 bases from V and 7 from J; bases not matched to a gene: 6. Germline loops: CDR1 MDHEN, CDR2 SYDVKM.

Here the CDR3 reads CASSEEGGNQPQHF. CDR3 in DNA: TGTGCCAGCAGTGAAGAAGGAGGGAACCAGCCCCAGCATTTT. The chain couples TRBV2 to TRBJ1-5; no firm D call. Trimming cost V 1 base and J 7 bases, with 11 bases left between them. This CDR3 spans 14 amino acids. Germline assignment: CDR1 SNHLY and CDR2 FYNNEI.